This TCR beta chain is drawn from a study of T cells in Graves' hyperthyroidism and ophthalmopathy. Study background: Specimen type is peripheral blood, collected at initial diagnosis prior to any treatment. Study outcomes and limitations: In the blood, most expanded thyroid clonotypes above 0.001 appeared as well. Ophthalmopathy, which appeared later, was predicted by the model a median 6.5 months before onset.

Amplified TCR beta CDR3 regions derived from RNA transcripts. First-round RT-PCR with HTBI primers amplified the TCR CDR3 region. TCRdb used MiXCR to reprocess the multiplex PCR reads, holding one entry per CDR3 protein. Among about 350,000 distinct CDR3 sequences listed, approximately 15% were seen once. CDR1 and CDR2 (germline): SQVTM, ANQGSEA. This CDR3 is built from 13 residues. There are many counts of this clonotype. What it binds is unknown. A junction end diverges from the germline sequence, so it may reflect a read error. It was 8.5 to 10 ml of fresh peripheral blood that supplied the PBMCs. This clonotype originated in a woman in her thirties or forties with Graves' ophthalmopathy. The rearrangement joins TRBV29-1 to TRBJ1-1; possibly TRBD1 for D (6 bases). Material: blood. DNA for the CDR3: TGCAGCGTGGAAGGACAGATGAACACTGAAGCTTTCTTT. Translation gives CSVEGQMNTEAFF.